This is a list of T cell receptor beta chains from one sample in a study of blood T cell repertoires in COVID-19. Clones were sequenced by immunoSEQ multiplex PCR, and TCRdb holds only the in-frame ones, with some missing. The table records around 200,000 clones, 75% to 90% of them present only once. The sequenced sample was peripheral blood. Every receptor here comes from a woman in her thirties or forties with acute or convalescent COVID-19. Both conserved end residues are trimmed from each CDR3.

V: TRBV28; J: TRBJ1-1; length: 10; CDR3: ASSGGVAEAF
V: TRBV5-6; J: TRBJ1-3; length: 13; CDR3: ASSTWGGSGNTIY
V: TRBV6-6; J: TRBJ2-4; length: 14; CDR3: ASSRSGEGAKNIQY
V: TRBV7-3; J: TRBJ2-3; length: 13; CDR3: ASSLMGRQAYTQY
V: TRBV30; J: TRBJ1-5; length: 12; CDR3: AWRRPGGDQPQH
V: TRBV29-1; J: TRBJ2-7; length: 13; CDR3: SVEELTGGRYEQY
V: TRBV5-4; J: TRBJ1-4; length: 12; CDR3: ASSSPGFNEKLF
V: TRBV7-2; J: TRBJ1-2; length: 13; CDR3: ASSSTGTANYGYT
V: TRBV10-2; J: TRBJ1-3; length: 10; CDR3: ASEKIGNTIY
V: TRBV18; J: TRBJ1-2; length: 13; CDR3: ASSQTPTGDYGYT
V: TRBV5-1; J: TRBJ2-7; length: 10; CDR3: ASRQGAHEQY
V: TRBV23-1; J: TRBJ1-3; length: 14; CDR3: ASSQRTGRSGNTIY
V: TRBV2; J: TRBJ1-2; length: 11; CDR3: ASSLQGLQGYT
V: TRBV19; J: TRBJ2-2; length: 14; CDR3: ASSIRTGGSPGELF
V: TRBV24-1; J: TRBJ1-1; length: 14; CDR3: ATSDSRQGANTEAF
V: TRBV28; J: TRBJ1-5; length: 12; CDR3: ASWGQGGKQPQH
V: TRBV7-2; J: TRBJ1-6; length: 14; CDR3: ASSLLGGGDGSPLH
V: TRBV19; J: TRBJ1-1; length: 14; CDR3: ASSKNKGALGTEAF
V: TRBV6-1; J: TRBJ1-4; length: 13; CDR3: ASSETQTTNEKLF
V: TRBV5-1; J: TRBJ1-4; length: 14; CDR3: ASSFGPTAPNEKLF
V: TRBV4-1; J: TRBJ2-1; length: 14; CDR3: ASSQRGGDQYNEQF
V: TRBV6-4; J: TRBJ2-2; length: 15; CDR3: ASRESATMFDTGELF
V: TRBV4-2; J: TRBJ1-1; length: 13; CDR3: ASSPRSGVNTEAF
V: TRBV11-3; J: TRBJ2-1; length: 12; CDR3: ASSLDRGYNEQF
V: TRBV11-2; J: TRBJ2-5; length: 14; CDR3: ASSLGARGGLETQY
V: TRBV9; J: TRBJ2-7; length: 12; CDR3: ASSASGKFGEQY
V: TRBV27; J: TRBJ2-3; length: 14; CDR3: ASSVLQGAGTDTQY
V: TRBV4-2; J: TRBJ2-2; length: 14; CDR3: ASSQDRSAVTGELF
V: TRBV19; J: TRBJ1-2; length: 11; CDR3: ATSTGGPYGYT
V: TRBV19; J: TRBJ2-1; length: 11; CDR3: ASSISLYNEQF
V: TRBV29-1; J: TRBJ2-7; length: 12; CDR3: SVANRGQDREQY
V: TRBV3-1/TRBV3-2; J: TRBJ2-3; length: 11; CDR3: ASSPNERDTQY
V: TRBV28; J: TRBJ2-5; length: 15; CDR3: ASSRHPTGPWSETQY
V: TRBV5-4; J: TRBJ2-1; length: 10; CDR3: ASSSGERDQF
V: TRBV18; J: TRBJ1-1; length: 11; CDR3: ASSPLQNTEAF
V: TRBV28; J: TRBJ1-2; length: 11; CDR3: ASTLQGNYGYT
V: TRBV4-1; J: TRBJ1-2; length: 15; CDR3: ASSQEGLRGGLGGYT
V: TRBV7-9; J: TRBJ1-2; length: 12; CDR3: ASAPGGFKDGYT
V: TRBV15; J: TRBJ1-1; length: 11; CDR3: ATSPRLAGKAF
V: TRBV3-1/TRBV3-2; J: TRBJ2-1; length: 11; CDR3: ASSQDRSNEQF
V: TRBV7-9; J: TRBJ2-3; length: 11; CDR3: ASSLGSTDTQY
V: TRBV6-2/TRBV6-3; J: TRBJ2-5; length: 12; CDR3: ASSYGTAQETQY
V: TRBV2; J: TRBJ1-2; length: 15; CDR3: ASSEGARVGGNYGYT
V: TRBV11-2; J: TRBJ1-4; length: 13; CDR3: ASRLNWAIEEKLF
V: TRBV30; J: TRBJ2-7; length: 13; CDR3: AWSVYWDSSYEQY
V: TRBV6-5; J: TRBJ2-7; length: 14; CDR3: ASSYSRTGGVGEQY
V: TRBV20-1; J: TRBJ1-2; length: 12; CDR3: SASPRGKDYGYT
V: TRBV3-1/TRBV3-2; J: TRBJ2-3; length: 12; CDR3: ASSQVAGGGTQY
V: TRBV3-1/TRBV3-2; J: TRBJ2-3; length: 14; CDR3: ASSRTSGRAGDTQY
V: TRBV4-1; J: TRBJ1-6; length: 13; CDR3: ASSQIQIYNSPLH
V: TRBV28; J: TRBJ1-1; length: 11; CDR3: ASSLGQNTEAF
V: TRBV7-7; J: TRBJ2-7; length: 12; CDR3: ASSPDTSSHEQY
V: TRBV27; J: TRBJ2-1; length: 18; CDR3: ASIPEAPGTSGRARGEQF
V: TRBV27; J: TRBJ2-7; length: 13; CDR3: ASSYYRDLRYEQY
V: TRBV6-5; J: TRBJ2-7; length: 11; CDR3: ASLAGPSYEQY
V: TRBV18; J: TRBJ1-3; length: 15; CDR3: ASSTGDLRVGGNTIY
V: TRBV6-5; J: TRBJ1-4; length: 12; CDR3: ASRETEANEKLF
V: TRBV5-6; J: TRBJ2-3; length: 14; CDR3: ASSSPSGGPQRTQY
V: TRBV3-1/TRBV3-2; J: TRBJ1-2; length: 13; CDR3: ASSQKYSIIYGYT
V: TRBV4-1; J: TRBJ1-1; length: 13; CDR3: ASSGQGVSSTEAF